The rows below give T cell receptor beta chains drawn from one sample of a study of Ad26.COV2.S vaccination and SARS-CoV-2 variants. TCRdb's table, derived via immunoSEQ multiplex PCR, lists solely in-frame clones and lacks some. This table has about 350,000 clones, 65% to 90% appearing once. Material: peripheral blood, obtained in a trial of Ad26.COV2.S vaccine versus placebo. Receptors were obtained from a person between 18 and 59 years old who received the Ad26.COV2.S COVID-19 vaccine or a placebo. The CDR3 runs from the conserved cysteine through the conserved F or W. D genes are given only for firm matches. Clone size is given for some rows only: seen once, a few or many times, or a class if the clone is expanded.

v_gene	d_gene	abundance	j_gene	CDR3nt	CDR3aa
TRBV5-4	TRBD2	.	TRBJ2-1	TGTGCCAGCAGCTTGATCACTAGCGGGGTGGATGAGCAGTTCTTC	CASSLITSGVDEQFF
TRBV9	TRBD2	.	TRBJ2-3	TGTGCCAGCAGCGCCCTTAGCGGGAGAAATACAGATACGCAGTATTTT	CASSALSGRNTDTQYF
TRBV5-4	TRBD1	.	TRBJ2-7	TGTGCCAGCAGCGCCCGGACAGGACACTACGAGCAGTACTTC	CASSARTGHYEQYF
TRBV4-1	.	.	TRBJ1-4	TGCGCCAGCAGCCAAGATGGGAGGAGGGAAAAACTGTTTTTT	CASSQDGRREKLFF
TRBV2	.	.	TRBJ1-6	TGTGCCAGTGACATTGCCCAAGGGTCACCCCTCCACTTT	CASDIAQGSPLHF
TRBV6-5	TRBD1	.	TRBJ1-1	TGTGCCAGCAGACGCGGACAGGAGGGTGAAGCTTTCTTT	CASRRGQEGEAFF
TRBV7-2	.	few	TRBJ2-1	TGTGCCAGCAGCTTAGGATGGGCGGTCTACAATGAGCAGTTCTTC	CASSLGWAVYNEQFF
TRBV15	.	.	TRBJ1-2	TGTGCCACCAGCAGAGAAAACAGGGCAAACACCTTC	CATSRENRANTF
TRBV9	.	once	TRBJ2-3	TGTGCCAGCAGCACCCTGGGATACGGGAGTACAGATACGCAGTATTTT	CASSTLGYGSTDTQYF
TRBV2	.	.	TRBJ1-1	TGTGCCAGCCTCCTAACCGGGGGGGGTACTGAAGCTTTCTTT	CASLLTGGGTEAFF
TRBV6-2/TRBV6-3	.	.	TRBJ1-5	TGTGCCAGCAGTTACCCGCTTTATAGCAATCAGCCCCAGCATTTT	CASSYPLYSNQPQHF
TRBV11-3	.	.	TRBJ2-2	TGTGCCAGCAGCACGAGGGCGGGACCCCCGAGAGAGGAGCTGTTTTTT	CASSTRAGPPREELFF
TRBV10-3	.	.	TRBJ2-7	TGTGCCATCTCCGGGACGGGAGTATCCTACGAGCAGTACTTC	CAISGTGVSYEQYF
TRBV29-1	TRBD2	.	TRBJ2-3	TGCAGCGTTGGGGCGGGACTACACACAGATACGCAGTATTTT	CSVGAGLHTDTQYF
TRBV20-1	.	.	TRBJ1-2	TGCAGTACGGATCAGGGAAATGGCTACACCTTC	CSTDQGNGYTF
TRBV6-5	.	.	TRBJ1-1	TGTGCCAGCAGTTACGAGGCAAGACTCGGGACTGAAGCTTTCTTT	CASSYEARLGTEAFF
TRBV24-1	TRBD1	.	TRBJ2-7	TGTGCCACCAGTGATTACCGGACAGGGGGCCACGAGCAGTACTTC	CATSDYRTGGHEQYF
TRBV3-1/TRBV3-2	TRBD1	.	TRBJ1-6	TGTGCCAGCAGCCAGGGACAGGGGACTTCACCCCTCCACTTT	CASSQGQGTSPLHF
TRBV3-1/TRBV3-2	.	.	TRBJ1-4	TGTGCCAGCAGCCAGATTATTAAGGGGGGTAGGGAAAAACTGTTTTTT	CASSQIIKGGREKLFF
TRBV4-2	.	.	TRBJ2-5	TGTGCCAGCAGCCAAGATATGGACGGAAAGACCCAGTACTTC	CASSQDMDGKTQYF
TRBV27	.	few	TRBJ1-1	TGTGCCAGCAGTTTTTGGGGCACTGAAGCTTTCTTT	CASSFWGTEAFF
TRBV5-5	.	once	TRBJ2-2	TGTGCCAGCAGCTTGGACCCCATGGCGCGCGCCGGGGAGCTGTTTTTT	CASSLDPMARAGELFF
TRBV4-3	.	.	TRBJ1-1	TGCGCCAGCAGTCACTCGAGGGGTAACACTGAAGCTTTCTTT	CASSHSRGNTEAFF
TRBV5-1	.	.	TRBJ2-5	TGCGCCAGCAGCTCGGGGATACAAGAGACCCAGTACTTC	CASSSGIQETQYF
TRBV28	TRBD1	many	TRBJ1-5	TGTGCCAGCAGTTTAACCCTTTTCCCGGGACAGCGTCGCAATCAGCCCCAGCATTTT	CASSLTLFPGQRRNQPQHF
TRBV19	.	.	TRBJ2-1	TGTGCCAGTAGTACCGCCGGTGGCAATGAGCAGTTCTTC	CASSTAGGNEQFF
TRBV4-1	TRBD2	.	TRBJ2-3	TGCGCCAGCAGCCAAGATCAATCTAGCGGGGGGCCAAGCACAGATACGCAGTATTTT	CASSQDQSSGGPSTDTQYF
TRBV7-6	TRBD1	.	TRBJ1-1	TGTGCCAGCAGCTCTTACAGGGGAGGAGGAGCTTTCTTT	CASSSYRGGGAFF
TRBV13	.	.	TRBJ2-7	TGTGCCAGCAGCTTAAAGACCTACGAGCAGTACTTC	CASSLKTYEQYF
TRBV7-9	.	.	TRBJ2-5	TGTGCCAGCAGCTTTTACCTGGAAGAGACCCAGTACTTC	CASSFYLEETQYF
TRBV6-5	.	few	TRBJ1-1	TGTGCCAGCAGTTACTCTCGGGACTCGAACACTGAAGCTTTCTTT	CASSYSRDSNTEAFF
TRBV27	.	.	TRBJ2-7	TGTGCCAGCAGCCGCACAGGGATGTACGAGCAGTACTTC	CASSRTGMYEQYF
TRBV18	.	.	TRBJ2-2	TGTGCCAGCTCACCACGCGGCCAGGACACCGGGGAGCTGTTTTTT	CASSPRGQDTGELFF
TRBV7-9	TRBD1	.	TRBJ2-7	TGTGCCAGCAGCTTAGCTCAGGGGGCCACCTACGAGCAGTACTTC	CASSLAQGATYEQYF
TRBV3-1/TRBV3-2	.	.	TRBJ1-1	TGTGCCAGCAGCCAAGGACGGAGCGGGGGAGCTTTCTTT	CASSQGRSGGAFF
TRBV11-2	TRBD2	once	TRBJ2-5	TGTGCCAGCAGCCCGGCGGGAGGAGACGGAGAGACCCAGTACTTC	CASSPAGGDGETQYF
TRBV5-1	.	.	TRBJ1-2	TGCGCCAGCAGCCTCTCTGACGGCACCTATGGCTACACCTTC	CASSLSDGTYGYTF
TRBV7-8	.	.	TRBJ2-7	TGTGCCAGCAGCTTAGGGGTGGGGTCGTCGGCCTTCTACGAGCAGTACTTC	CASSLGVGSSAFYEQYF
TRBV6-5	TRBD1	.	TRBJ2-7	TGTGCCAGCAGTTTGGGACAGGGGAGCTACGTAAGGCGGCAGTACTTC	CASSLGQGSYVRRQYF
TRBV7-2	.	.	TRBJ2-5	TGTGCCAGCAGCCCTGGACCTAAAGAGACCCAGTACTTC	CASSPGPKETQYF
TRBV7-9	TRBD1	.	TRBJ1-6	TGTGCCAGCAGCCAGGGACAGGTTAATTCACCCCTCCACTTT	CASSQGQVNSPLHF
TRBV2	.	.	TRBJ1-6	TGTGCCAGCAGGGGAACAGGGAGCTCCTATAATTCACCCCTCCACTTT	CASRGTGSSYNSPLHF
TRBV6-1	TRBD2	.	TRBJ2-5	TGTGCCAGCAGTGAAGGGCGGCTAGCGGGATCGTGGGAGACCCAGTACTTC	CASSEGRLAGSWETQYF
TRBV5-8	TRBD1	.	TRBJ1-6	TGTGCCAGCGGCAACAGGGGATTCAACTATTCACCCCTCCACTTT	CASGNRGFNYSPLHF
TRBV19	.	once	TRBJ2-2	TGTGCCAGTAGCCTACCGACCGGGGAGCTGTTTTTT	CASSLPTGELFF
TRBV6-2/TRBV6-3	.	.	TRBJ2-3	TGTGCCAGCAGCCCCGGAACGGATACGCAGTATTTT	CASSPGTDTQYF
TRBV7-2	TRBD2	.	TRBJ2-3	TGTGCCAGCAGCCCCACTAGCGGAGGTGTAGATACGCAGTATTTT	CASSPTSGGVDTQYF
TRBV6-4	.	.	TRBJ2-1	TGTGCCAGCAGTCCGAGCTCCTACAATGAGCAGTTCTTC	CASSPSSYNEQFF
TRBV7-9	TRBD2	once	TRBJ2-1	TGTGCCAGCAGCCTAAGGGCGGGACTAGACTACAATGAGCAGTTCTTC	CASSLRAGLDYNEQFF
TRBV30	TRBD2	.	TRBJ2-1	TGTGCCTGGAGTGTACAACGTGGCGGGAGGGCCGGGGAGCAGTTCTTC	CAWSVQRGGRAGEQFF
TRBV2	.	.	TRBJ2-7	TGTGCCAGCAGTCCTAGCTCCTACGAGCAGTACTTC	CASSPSSYEQYF
TRBV30	.	.	TRBJ2-7	TGTGCCTGGGAGAGTCAGAACTACGAGCAGTACTTC	CAWESQNYEQYF
TRBV6-5	.	once	TRBJ2-7	TGTGCCAGCATCCGGGACACCCTCTACGAGCAGTACTTC	CASIRDTLYEQYF